This TCR beta chain came from a study of blood T cell repertoires in COVID-19. At the level of the study: The United States, Italy and Spain supplied acute and convalescent COVID-19 samples.

Enrollment of patients from Seattle took place during active infection, with longitudinal follow-up. Assay used: immunoSEQ multiplex PCR; TCRdb lists only in-frame clones, some missing. The table shows approximately 160,000 clones, with about 88% occurring only once. Germline V gene data show CDR1 as SGHTA and CDR2 as FQGNSA. This CDR3 spans 15 amino acids. Trimming cost V 3 bases and J 1 base, with 10 bases left between them. The chain combines TRBV7-2 with TRBJ1-5, with D perhaps matching TRBD1 (6 bases). Sequencing was done on a sample of peripheral blood. This TCR derives from a man aged 55 to 70 with COVID-19, enrolled during active disease. The CDR3 coding sequence is TGTGCCAGCAGCTTCGTAACAGGGAGCAATCAGCCCCAGCATTTT. Protein product: CASSFVTGSNQPQHF.